This TCR beta chain was observed in a study of beta chain features in type 1 diabetes. Across the study: All samples combined gave under 110,000,000 sorted cells for examination.

Sequenced material consisted of expressed TCRB transcripts (all of the isolated RNA was reverse transcribed). Some clones are missing from TCRdb's copy, which holds only in-frame ones; the method was immunoSEQ multiplex PCR. Seen here are roughly 150,000 clones, 10% observed once, and the top ten hold approximately 0.5%. General study points: The naive, central memory and Treg TCRB repertoires of patients appeared to be more similar to one another than those of healthy donors. All four CD4+ subsets from Type 1 diabetes patients carried moderately but significantly shorter TCRB CDR3s.

Note on this clone: What it recognizes is unknown.

Trimming took 0 bases from V and 3 from J; bases not matched to a gene: 8. This CDR3 is built from 17 residues. Germline V gene sequence: CDR1 KGHSH, CDR2 LQKENI. The chain links TRBV18 to TRBJ2-1; 7 nucleotides agree with TRBD2. This TCR came from a man in his thirties or forties with type 1 diabetes. The material sequenced was central memory CD4+ T cells from blood. The CDR3 nucleotides are TGTGCCAGCTCACCACCGGGCGGGGGTGCGGGCTACAATGAGCAGTTCTTC. Translating it yields CASSPPGGGAGYNEQFF.